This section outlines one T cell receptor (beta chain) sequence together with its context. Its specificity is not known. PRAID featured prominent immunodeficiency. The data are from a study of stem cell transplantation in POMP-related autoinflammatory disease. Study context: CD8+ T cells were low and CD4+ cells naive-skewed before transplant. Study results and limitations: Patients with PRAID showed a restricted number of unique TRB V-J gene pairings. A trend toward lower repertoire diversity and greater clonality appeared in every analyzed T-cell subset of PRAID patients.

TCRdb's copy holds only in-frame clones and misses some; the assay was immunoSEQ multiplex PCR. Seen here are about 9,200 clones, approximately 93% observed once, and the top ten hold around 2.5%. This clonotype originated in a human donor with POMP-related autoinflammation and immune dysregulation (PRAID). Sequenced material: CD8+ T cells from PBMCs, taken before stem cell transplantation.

Written as DNA, the CDR3 is TGTGCCAGTCTTCCCGGGACTAGCGGGGGGGCCAGAGATACGCAGTATTTT. Its translation: CASLPGTSGGARDTQYF. The V gene is TRBV2, the J gene TRBJ2-3; 16 bases match TRBD2. This CDR3 contains 17 residues. Germline V gives CDR1 SNHLY, CDR2 FYNNEI. The trim removed 9 bases at V and 5 bases at J, leaving 11 bases unmatched.